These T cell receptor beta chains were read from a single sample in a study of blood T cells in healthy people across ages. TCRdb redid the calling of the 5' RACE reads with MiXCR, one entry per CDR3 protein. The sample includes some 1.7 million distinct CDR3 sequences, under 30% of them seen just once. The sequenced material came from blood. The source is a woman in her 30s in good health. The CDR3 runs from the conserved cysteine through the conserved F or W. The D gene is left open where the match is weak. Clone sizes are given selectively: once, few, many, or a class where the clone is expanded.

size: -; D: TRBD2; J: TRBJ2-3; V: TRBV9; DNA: TGTGCCAGCAGCGTAGTTAGCGGGGGGGGCGGGGATACGCAGTATTTT; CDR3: CASSVVSGGGGDTQYF
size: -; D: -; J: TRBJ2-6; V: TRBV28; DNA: TGTGCCAGCAGTTTCTCGACCGGCGTCCTGACTTTC; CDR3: CASSFSTGVLTF
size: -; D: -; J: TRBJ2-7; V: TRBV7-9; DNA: TGTGCCAGCAGCTTAGGCTATGGAGCGGGCCTTACCTACGAGCAGTACTTC; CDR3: CASSLGYGAGLTYEQYF
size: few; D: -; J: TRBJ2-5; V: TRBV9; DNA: TGTGCCAGCAGCGTATTGGGTGGGGGAAAGACCCAGTACTTC; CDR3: CASSVLGGGKTQYF
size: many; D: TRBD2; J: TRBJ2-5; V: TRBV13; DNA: TGTGCCAGCAGCTGGGGCGGGGGGGCCGAAGAGACCCAGTACTTC; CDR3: CASSWGGGAEETQYF
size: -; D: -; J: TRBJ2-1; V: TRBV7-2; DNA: TGTGCCAGCAGCTTTTTTGAGGCTGAGCAGTTCTTC; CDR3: CASSFFEAEQFF
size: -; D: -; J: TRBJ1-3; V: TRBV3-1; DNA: TGTGCCAGCAGCTTTCGAGGTGTTGATTCTGGAAACACCATATATTTT; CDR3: CASSFRGVDSGNTIYF
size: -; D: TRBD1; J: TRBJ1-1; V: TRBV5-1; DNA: TGCGCCAGCAGCTTGGAGGGGGGACAGGGTGAGACTGAAGCTTTCTTT; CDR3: CASSLEGGQGETEAFF
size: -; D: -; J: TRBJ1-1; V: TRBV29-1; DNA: TGCAGCGTTGGCCCGCCAGGAACTGAAGCTTTCTTT; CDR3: CSVGPPGTEAFF
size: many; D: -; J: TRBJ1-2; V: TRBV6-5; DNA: TGTGCCAGCAGACACAACTATGGCTACACCTTC; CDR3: CASRHNYGYTF
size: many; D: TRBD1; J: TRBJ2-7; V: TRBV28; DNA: TGTGCCAGCACCCGGGGACAGGTGGCCTACGAGCAGTACTTC; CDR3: CASTRGQVAYEQYF
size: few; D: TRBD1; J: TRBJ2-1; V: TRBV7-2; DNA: TGTGCCAGCAGTCAGCCCGGGACAGGCCCTTACAATGAGCAGTTCTTC; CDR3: CASSQPGTGPYNEQFF
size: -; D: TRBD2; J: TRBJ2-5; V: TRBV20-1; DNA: TGCAGTGCCGAAAGGACTAGCGGCAGAACGCAAGAGACCCAGTACTTC; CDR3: CSAERTSGRTQETQYF
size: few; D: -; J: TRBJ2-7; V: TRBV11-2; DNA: TGTGCCAGCAGCCACCCGGGGAGCGAGCAGTACTTC; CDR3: CASSHPGSEQYF
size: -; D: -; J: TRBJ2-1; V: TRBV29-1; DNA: TGCAGCGTCTCCAGGAATGAGCAGTTCTTC; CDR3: CSVSRNEQFF
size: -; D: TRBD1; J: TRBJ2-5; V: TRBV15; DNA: TGTGCCACCAGCTCGGGACAGGGGGCTCCAGAGACCCAGTACTTC; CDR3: CATSSGQGAPETQYF
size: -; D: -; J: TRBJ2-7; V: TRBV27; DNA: TGTGCCAGCAGTTCCGGAGGAGTCCAATGCTACGAGCAGTACTTC; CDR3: CASSSGGVQCYEQYF
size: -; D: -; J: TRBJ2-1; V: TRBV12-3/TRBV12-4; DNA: TGTGCCAGCAGTCAGAGGTACAATGAGCAGTTCTTC; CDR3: CASSQRYNEQFF
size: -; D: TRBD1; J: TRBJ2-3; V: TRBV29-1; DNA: TGCAGCGTTGAGAAACATACCGGGACAGGGTCGACAGATACGCAGTATTTT; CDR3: CSVEKHTGTGSTDTQYF
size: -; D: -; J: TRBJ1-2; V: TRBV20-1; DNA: TGCAGTGCTAGTGCAGCGGAGTTCGGGGAGAACTATGGCTACACCTTC; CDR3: CSASAAEFGENYGYTF
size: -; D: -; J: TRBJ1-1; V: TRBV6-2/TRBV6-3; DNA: TGTGCCAGCAGCCCCTACCTACAGGGCCGCGGAACTGAAGCTTTCTTT; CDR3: CASSPYLQGRGTEAFF
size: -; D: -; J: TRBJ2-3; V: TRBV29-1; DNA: TGCAGCGTTGAAGGCAGCGGGCTTAGCAATACGCAGTATTTT; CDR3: CSVEGSGLSNTQYF
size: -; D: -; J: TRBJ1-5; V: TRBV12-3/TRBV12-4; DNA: TGTGCCAGCAGTTTTCTTCGGGAGAATCAGCCCCAGCATTTT; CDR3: CASSFLRENQPQHF
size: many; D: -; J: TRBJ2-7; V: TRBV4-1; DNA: TGCGCCAGCAGCCAAGATGGGGGGGGGGACAGGAGTTCCTACGAGCAGTACTTC; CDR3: CASSQDGGGDRSSYEQYF
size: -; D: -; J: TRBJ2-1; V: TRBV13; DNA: TGTGCCAACAGCCCCGGTAGCAACGAGCAGTTCTTC; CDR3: CANSPGSNEQFF
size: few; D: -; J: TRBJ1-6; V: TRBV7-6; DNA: TGTGCCAGCAGCCTCCACAGGGATAATTCACCCCTCCACTTT; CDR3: CASSLHRDNSPLHF
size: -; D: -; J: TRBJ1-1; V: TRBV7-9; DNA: TGTGCCAGCAGCTCTTCGACTCTGGGGAACACTGAAGCTTTCTTT; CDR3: CASSSSTLGNTEAFF
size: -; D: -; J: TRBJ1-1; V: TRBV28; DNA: TGTGCCAGCCGCTATAGGGGGGGACTCGAAGCTTTCTTT; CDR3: CASRYRGGLEAFF
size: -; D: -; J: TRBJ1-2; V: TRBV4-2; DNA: TGTGCCGGCAGCCAGGAAATTAACTATGGCTACACCTTC; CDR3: CAGSQEINYGYTF
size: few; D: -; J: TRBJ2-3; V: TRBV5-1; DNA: TGCGCCAGCAACGACAGACCGGAGGTATTGACAGATACGCAGTATTTT; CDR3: CASNDRPEVLTDTQYF
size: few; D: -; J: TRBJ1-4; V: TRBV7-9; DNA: TGTGCCAGCAGCCTGGGGCGAGAGGCTGAAAAACTGTTTTTT; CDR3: CASSLGREAEKLFF
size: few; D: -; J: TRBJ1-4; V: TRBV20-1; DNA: TGCAGTGCTAGAGATCATAAGGGGGTTAATGAAAAACTGTTTTTT; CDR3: CSARDHKGVNEKLFF
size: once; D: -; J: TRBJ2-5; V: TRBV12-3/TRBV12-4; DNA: TGTGCCAGCAGACCACTAGAACAAGAGACCCAGTACTTC; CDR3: CASRPLEQETQYF
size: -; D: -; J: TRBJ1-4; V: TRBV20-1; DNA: TGCAGTGCTAGAGATCGGGAGGGTGGAAAACTGTTTTTT; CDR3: CSARDREGGKLFF
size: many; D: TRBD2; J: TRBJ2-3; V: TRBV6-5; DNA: TGTGCCAGCAGTTACTCGACTAGCGGTGCCCAGACGCAGTATTTT; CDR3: CASSYSTSGAQTQYF
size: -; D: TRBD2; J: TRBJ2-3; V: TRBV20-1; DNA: TGCAGTGCTATGGGGACTAGCTTTCGTCCAGATACGCAGTATTTT; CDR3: CSAMGTSFRPDTQYF
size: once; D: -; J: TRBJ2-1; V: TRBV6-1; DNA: TGTGCCAGCATGGGAGGGGGCTCTGCCTACGAGCAGTTCTTC; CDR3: CASMGGGSAYEQFF
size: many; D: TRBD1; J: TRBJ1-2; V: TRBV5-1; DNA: TGCGCCAGCAGCGAACAGGGGGCAGCCAGTTATGGCTACACCTTC; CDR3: CASSEQGAASYGYTF
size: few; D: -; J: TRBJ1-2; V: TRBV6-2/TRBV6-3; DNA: TGTGCCAGCACCTATGGACAGCGCTATGGCTACACCTTC; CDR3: CASTYGQRYGYTF
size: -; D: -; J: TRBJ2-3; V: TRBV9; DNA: TGTGCCAGCAGCGTCGTGGCAGGGGATGCAAACACAGATACGCAGTATTTT; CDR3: CASSVVAGDANTDTQYF
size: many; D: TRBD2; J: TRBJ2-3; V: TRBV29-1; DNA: TGCAGCGTGGGGACTACCTTTGGGATGGATACGCAGTATTTT; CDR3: CSVGTTFGMDTQYF
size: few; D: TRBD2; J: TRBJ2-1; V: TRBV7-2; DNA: TGTGCCAGCAGCTTAGTTACTGGGACTACCTACAGTGAGCAGTTCTTC; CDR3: CASSLVTGTTYSEQFF
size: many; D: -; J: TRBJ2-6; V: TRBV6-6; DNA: TGTGCCACACGGGATTACCTCTCTGGGGCCAACGTCCTGACTTTC; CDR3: CATRDYLSGANVLTF
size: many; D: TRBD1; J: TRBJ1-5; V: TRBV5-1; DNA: TGTGCCAGCAGCCCTACCGGGACAGGGGGTGGTCAGCCCCAGCATTTT; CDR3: CASSPTGTGGGQPQHF
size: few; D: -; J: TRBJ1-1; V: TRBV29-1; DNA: TGCAGCGTTGCGGGATCCCCGAGCACTGAAGCTTTCTTT; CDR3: CSVAGSPSTEAFF
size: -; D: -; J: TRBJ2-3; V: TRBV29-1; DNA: TGCAACGTTGAAATCAGGGGGGAGACGCAGTATTTT; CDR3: CNVEIRGETQYF
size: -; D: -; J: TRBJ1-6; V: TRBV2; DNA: TGTGCCAGCAGTGAAGTGGGGGGGAGCTCCTATAATTCACCCCTCCACTTT; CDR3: CASSEVGGSSYNSPLHF
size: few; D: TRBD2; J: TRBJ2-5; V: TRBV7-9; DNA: TGTGCCAGCAGCTACCCAGAAGACCAGCGGGAGGCCCCAGAGACCCAGTACTTC; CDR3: CASSYPEDQREAPETQYF
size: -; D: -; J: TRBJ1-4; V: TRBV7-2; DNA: TGTGCCAGCAGCCTCGGCAGGGTCCGGAGTAATGAAAAACTGTTTTTT; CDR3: CASSLGRVRSNEKLFF
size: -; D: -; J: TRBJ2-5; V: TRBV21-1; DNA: TGTGCCAGCAGCGCATGGCCAGGGAAACCGACGACCCAGTACTTC; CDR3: CASSAWPGKPTTQYF
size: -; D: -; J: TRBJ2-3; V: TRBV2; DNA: TGTGCCAGCACCTCCGAGGTGGCAGATACGCAGTATTTT; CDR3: CASTSEVADTQYF
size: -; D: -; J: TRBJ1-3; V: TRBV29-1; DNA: TGCAGCGTTGCGGGTCTATCTGGAAACACCATATATTTT; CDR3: CSVAGLSGNTIYF
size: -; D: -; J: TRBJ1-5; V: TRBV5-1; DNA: TGCGCCAGCAGCTGGGACGGTAGCCGGCCCCAGCATTTT; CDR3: CASSWDGSRPQHF
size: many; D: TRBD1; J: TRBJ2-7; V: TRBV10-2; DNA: TGCGCCAGCAGTGAGTCGATGGGACAGGGCAGTTACGAGCAGTACTTC; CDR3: CASSESMGQGSYEQYF
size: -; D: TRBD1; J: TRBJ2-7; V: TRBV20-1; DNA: TGCAGTGCTAGAGATTTAGACAGGGGGGTCCACGAGCAGTACTTC; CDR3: CSARDLDRGVHEQYF
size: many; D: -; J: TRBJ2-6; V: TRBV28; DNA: TGTGCCAGCACCCTACACCAGTCGGCTGGGGCCAACGTCCTGACTTTC; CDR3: CASTLHQSAGANVLTF
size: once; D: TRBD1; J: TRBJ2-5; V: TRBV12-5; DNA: TGTGCTAGTGCTTCGGACAGGGGCCAAGAGACCCAGTACTTC; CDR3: CASASDRGQETQYF
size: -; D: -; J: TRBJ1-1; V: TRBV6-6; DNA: TGTGCCAGCAGTTATATAAGTGATGAGGGGACTGAAGCTTTCTTT; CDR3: CASSYISDEGTEAFF
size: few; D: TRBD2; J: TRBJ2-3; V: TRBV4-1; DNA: TGCGCCAGCAGCCAAGTGGCGGGGGAGACCAGAGATACGCAGTATTTT; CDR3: CASSQVAGETRDTQYF
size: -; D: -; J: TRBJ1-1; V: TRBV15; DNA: TGTGCCACCAGCAGAGATCGATCGGTTGTCCAGATGAACACTGAAGCTTTCTTT; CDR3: CATSRDRSVVQMNTEAFF